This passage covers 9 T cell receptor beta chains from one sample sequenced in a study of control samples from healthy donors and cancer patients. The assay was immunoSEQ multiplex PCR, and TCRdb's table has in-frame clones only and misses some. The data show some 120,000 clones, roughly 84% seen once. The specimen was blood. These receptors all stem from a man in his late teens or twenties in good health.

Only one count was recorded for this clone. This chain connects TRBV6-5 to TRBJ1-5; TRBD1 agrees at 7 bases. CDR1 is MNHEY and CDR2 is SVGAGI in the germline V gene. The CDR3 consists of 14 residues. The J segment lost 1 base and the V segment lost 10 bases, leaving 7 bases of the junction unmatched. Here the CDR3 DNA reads TGTGCCACACGTCCGGGACAGAGCAATCAGCCCCAGCATTTT. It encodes CATRPGQSNQPQHF.

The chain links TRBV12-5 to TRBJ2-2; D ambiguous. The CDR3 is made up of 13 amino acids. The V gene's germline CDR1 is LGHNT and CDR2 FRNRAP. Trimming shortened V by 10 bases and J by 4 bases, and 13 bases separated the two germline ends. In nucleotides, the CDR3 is TGTGCTACCCGAAGGGATAGCACCGGGGAGCTGTTTTTT. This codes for CATRRDSTGELFF. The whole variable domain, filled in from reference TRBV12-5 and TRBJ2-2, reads DARVTQTPRHKVTEMGQEVTMRCQPILGHNTVFWYRQTMMQGLELLAYFRNRAPLDDSGMPKDRFSAEMPDATLATLKIQPSEPRDSAVYFCATRRDSTGELFFGEGSRLTVL.

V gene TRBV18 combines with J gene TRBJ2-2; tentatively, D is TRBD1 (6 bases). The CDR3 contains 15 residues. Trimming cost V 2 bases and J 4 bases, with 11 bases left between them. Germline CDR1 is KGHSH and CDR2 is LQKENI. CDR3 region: CASSPNRAGTGELFF. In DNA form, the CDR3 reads TGTGCCAGCTCACCAAACAGGGCTGGCACCGGGGAGCTGTTTTTT. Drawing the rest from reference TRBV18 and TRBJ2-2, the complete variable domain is NAGVMQNPRHLVRRRGQEARLRCSPMKGHSHVYWYRQLPEEGLKFMVYLQKENIIDESGMPKERFSAEFPKEGPSILRIQQVVRGDSAAYFCASSPNRAGTGELFFGEGSRLTVL.

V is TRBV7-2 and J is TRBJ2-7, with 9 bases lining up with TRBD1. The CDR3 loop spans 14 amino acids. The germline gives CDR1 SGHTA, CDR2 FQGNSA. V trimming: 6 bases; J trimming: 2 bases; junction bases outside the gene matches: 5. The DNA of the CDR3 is TGTGCCAGCAGTCGACAGGGGGTGACCTACGAGCAGTACTTC. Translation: CASSRQGVTYEQYF.

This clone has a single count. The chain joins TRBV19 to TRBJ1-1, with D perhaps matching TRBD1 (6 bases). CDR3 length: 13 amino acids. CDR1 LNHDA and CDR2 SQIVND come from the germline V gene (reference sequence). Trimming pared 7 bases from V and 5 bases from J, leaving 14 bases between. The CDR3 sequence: CASKMGRGTEAFF. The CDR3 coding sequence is TGTGCCAGTAAAATGGGTAGGGGGACTGAAGCTTTCTTT.

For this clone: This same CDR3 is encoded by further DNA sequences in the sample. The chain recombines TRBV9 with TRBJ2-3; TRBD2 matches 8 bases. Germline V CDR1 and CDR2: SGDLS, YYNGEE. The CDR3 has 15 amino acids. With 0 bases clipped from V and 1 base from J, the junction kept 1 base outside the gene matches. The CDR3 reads CASSVVSGGTDTQYF. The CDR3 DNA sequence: TGTGCCAGCAGCGTAGTTAGCGGGGGCACAGATACGCAGTATTTT.

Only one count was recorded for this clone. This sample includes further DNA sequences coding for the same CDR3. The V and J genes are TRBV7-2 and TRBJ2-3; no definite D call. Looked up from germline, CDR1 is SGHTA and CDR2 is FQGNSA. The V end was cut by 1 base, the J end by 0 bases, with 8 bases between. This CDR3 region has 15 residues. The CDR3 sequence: CASSLVTESTDTQYF. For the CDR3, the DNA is TGTGCCAGCAGCTTAGTCACGGAAAGCACAGATACGCAGTATTTT.

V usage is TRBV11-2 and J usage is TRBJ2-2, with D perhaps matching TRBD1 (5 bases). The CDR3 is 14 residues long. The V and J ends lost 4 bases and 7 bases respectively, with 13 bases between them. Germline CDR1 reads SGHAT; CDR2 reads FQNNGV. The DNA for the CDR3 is TGTGCCAGCAGCTGGAGCAGGGTCCACGGGGAGCTGTTTTTT. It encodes CASSWSRVHGELFF.

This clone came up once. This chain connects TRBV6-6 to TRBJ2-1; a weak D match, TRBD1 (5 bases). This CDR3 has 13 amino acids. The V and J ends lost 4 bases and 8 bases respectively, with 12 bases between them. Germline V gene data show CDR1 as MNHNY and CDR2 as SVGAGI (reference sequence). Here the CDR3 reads CASSFSGWDEQFF. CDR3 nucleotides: TGTGCCAGCAGTTTTTCAGGGTGGGATGAGCAGTTCTTC.